The 5 T cell receptor beta chains listed next were all sequenced from one sample in a study of early T cells in non-severe SARS-CoV-2 infection. TCRdb used MiXCR to reprocess the 5' RACE reads, holding one entry per CDR3 protein. This table holds around 29,000 distinct CDR3 sequences, under 6% found once. The sequencing sample was made of whole blood. The source of these receptors is an adult who was a healthcare worker with PCR-confirmed SARS-CoV-2 infection or an uninfected control (not recorded which).

The sample holds a few counts of this clonotype. Here the CDR3 reads CASSPGTSDTQYF. The CDR3 region has the DNA TGTGCCAGCTCACCAGGGACTTCAGATACGCAGTATTTT. This chain uses TRBV18 with TRBJ2-3; TRBD2 might be the D (6 bases). V lost 2 bases and J lost 4, with 7 bases in between. Germline assignment: CDR1 KGHSH and CDR2 LQKENI. This CDR3 has 13 amino acids.

Only a few counts were recorded for this clonotype. This chain links TRBV3-1 with TRBJ1-6; D unclear. The length of the CDR3 is 15 residues. Trimming took off 4 bases at V and 13 bases at J, with 20 bases between the two ends. Per the germline V gene, CDR1 is LGHDT and CDR2 is YNNKEL (reference sequence). CDR3 sequence reads: CASSPEGRIFPPLHF. The DNA of the CDR3 is TGTGCCAGCAGCCCGGAAGGACGGATCTTTCCCCCCCTCCACTTT.

This clonotype was found many times. The CDR3 reads CAISEVLPGLGRREETQYF. The CDR3 DNA reads TGTGCCATCAGTGAAGTTCTCCCGGGTTTGGGCAGGAGAGAAGAGACCCAGTACTTC. The chain has TRBV10-3 and TRBJ2-5; D is unclear. CDR3 length: 19 residues. Trimming took off 3 bases at V and 3 bases at J, with 26 bases between the two ends. Germline-derived CDR1 and CDR2 are ENHRY and SYGVKD.

This clonotype was found a few times. This chain uses TRBV4-1 with TRBJ1-3; 10 nucleotides agree with TRBD1. CDR3 size: 16 residues. V gave up 0 bases and J gave up 2 bases; unmatched junction bases: 1. Germline CDR1 and CDR2: MGHRA and YSYEKL. The CDR3 sequence is CASSQDGQGAGNTIYF. The CDR3 nucleotides are TGCGCCAGCAGCCAAGATGGACAGGGGGCTGGAAACACCATATATTTT.

A few counts support this clonotype. The chain is built from TRBV28 and TRBJ2-5; D gene uncertain. CDR1 is MDHEN, CDR2 SYDVKM, per germline. CDR3 size: 15 residues. Between the trimmed V and J ends, which lost 6 bases and 5 bases, there was a span of 19 bases. The CDR3 DNA sequence: TGTGCCAGCAGCTCAGGCGAGTCTGGTTGGGAGACCCAGTACTTC. Its protein product is CASSSGESGWETQYF. The full variable domain, in which reference TRBV28 and TRBJ2-5 provide the parts outside the CDR3, is DVKVTQSSRYLVKRTGEKVFLECVQDMDHENMFWYRQDPGLGLRLIYFSYDVKMKEKGDIPEGYSVSREKKERFSLILESASTNQTSMYLCASSSGESGWETQYFGPGTRLLVL.